Below, 9 T cell receptor beta chains from the same sample are listed, as sequenced in a study of cytomegalovirus exposure and HLA in healthy donors. PCR involved 60 Vbeta and 13 Jbeta primers. Data came from immunoSEQ multiplex PCR; TCRdb stores just in-frame clones and leaves some out. The table includes 110,000 to 150,000 clones, approximately 80% detected once. The sequenced sample consisted of PBMCs. These receptor sequences come from a man aged 35-49 years in good health and CMV-seronegative.

This rearrangement joins TRBV27 to TRBJ1-5, with 7 positions matching TRBD1. Germline assignment: CDR1 MNHEY and CDR2 SMNVEV (reference sequence). V shed 2 bases and J 7 bases; nucleotides not matched to a gene: 2. This CDR3 comprises 13 residues. DNA for the CDR3: TGTGCCAGCAGTTTAAAGGGGGCGCAGCCCCAGCATTTT. Its protein product is CASSLKGAQPQHF.

The chain combines TRBV6-5 with TRBJ1-2; 12 bases are a match to TRBD1. This CDR3 has 14 amino acids. J was trimmed by 8 bases and V by 2 bases; bases with no gene match: 3. The germline V gene encodes CDR1 MNHEY and CDR2 SVGAGI. The CDR3 reads CASSYRDRGRGYTF. DNA for the CDR3: TGTGCCAGCAGTTACCGGGACAGGGGGCGAGGCTACACCTTC.

This rearrangement joins TRBV5-4 to TRBJ1-6, with 9 bases identical to TRBD1. V lost 3 bases, J lost 5 bases, and 3 bases stayed unmatched. This CDR3 has 15 residues. The germline V gene has CDR1 SGHNT and CDR2 YYREEE (reference sequence). The CDR3 region is CASSSGQGNNSPLHF. The CDR3 DNA sequence: TGTGCCAGCAGCTCGGGACAGGGAAATAATTCACCCCTCCACTTT.

The chain carries TRBV27 and TRBJ2-1; D gene uncertain. Germline assignment: CDR1 MNHEY and CDR2 SMNVEV (reference sequence). This CDR3 has 14 amino acids. Trimming shortened V by 4 bases and J by 0 bases, and 7 bases separated the two germline ends. The CDR3 loop is CASSSTSSYNEQFF. CDR3 coding DNA: TGTGCCAGCAGTTCGACAAGCTCCTACAATGAGCAGTTCTTC.

This rearrangement joins TRBV5-5 to TRBJ2-7, with 12 bases that match TRBD2. CDR3 length: 16 amino acids. The ends lost 4 bases at V and 0 bases at J; junction bases unmatched: 5. CDR1 is SGHKS, CDR2 YYEKEE, per germline (reference sequence). As DNA, the CDR3 is TGTGCCAGCAGCCGGACTAGCGGGGCCAGCTCCTACGAGCAGTACTTC. Amino acid sequence: CASSRTSGASSYEQYF.

This clone has only a few counts. V gene TRBV19 combines with J gene TRBJ2-3; D gene unclear. Germline V gene data show CDR1 as LNHDA and CDR2 as SQIVND (reference sequence). The CDR3 has 13 amino acids. V dropped 5 bases and J dropped 2 bases, with 8 bases sitting between them. The CDR3 DNA sequence: TGTGCCAGTAGTGTCTACTCCACAGATACGCAGTATTTT. As protein: CASSVYSTDTQYF.

This chain joins TRBV19 and TRBJ2-5, with 8 bases fitting TRBD1. J was trimmed by 1 base and V by 4 bases; bases with no gene match: 2. Germline-derived CDR1 and CDR2 are LNHDA and SQIVND (reference sequence). The CDR3 covers 14 residues. CDR3 protein: CASSTTGGQETQYF. CDR3 in DNA: TGTGCCAGTAGTACCACAGGGGGCCAAGAGACCCAGTACTTC. The full variable domain, with the rest looked up from reference TRBV19 and TRBJ2-5, is DGGITQSPKYLFRKEGQNVTLSCEQNLNHDAMYWYRQDPGQGLRLIYYSQIVNDFQKGDIAEGYSVSREKKESFPLTVTSAQKNPTAFYLCASSTTGGQETQYFGPGTRLLVL.

The chain combines TRBV28 with TRBJ1-1; TRBD1 might be the D (5 bases). The V and J ends lost 1 base and 12 bases respectively, with 9 bases between them. CDR1 is MDHEN and CDR2 is SYDVKM in the germline V gene. The CDR3 contains 11 residues. CDR3 sequence reads: CASSLSGGTFF. CDR3 nucleotides: TGTGCCAGCAGTTTATCCGGGGGGACTTTCTTT.

The chain uses TRBV6-5 and TRBJ2-5, with D unresolved. With 8 bases removed from V and 1 base from J, the gap between germline ends came to 17 bases. Germline CDR1 and CDR2: MNHEY and SVGAGI. There are 15 residues in the CDR3. CDR3 protein: CASGRPATGQETQYF. CDR3 in DNA: TGTGCCAGCGGCCGACCTGCTACGGGCCAAGAGACCCAGTACTTC.